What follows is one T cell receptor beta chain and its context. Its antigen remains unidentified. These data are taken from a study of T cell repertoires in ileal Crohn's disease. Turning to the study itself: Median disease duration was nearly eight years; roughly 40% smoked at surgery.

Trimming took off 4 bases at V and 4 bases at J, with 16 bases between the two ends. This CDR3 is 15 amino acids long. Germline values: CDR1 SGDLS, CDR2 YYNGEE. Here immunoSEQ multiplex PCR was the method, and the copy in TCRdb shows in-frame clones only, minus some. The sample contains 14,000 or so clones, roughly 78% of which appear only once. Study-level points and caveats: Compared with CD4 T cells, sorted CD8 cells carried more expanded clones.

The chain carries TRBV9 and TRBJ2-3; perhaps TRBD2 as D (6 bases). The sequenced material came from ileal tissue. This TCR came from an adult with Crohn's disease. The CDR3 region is CASSSRDGEADTQYF. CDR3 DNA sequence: TGTGCCAGCAGCAGCAGGGACGGGGAGGCAGATACGCAGTATTTT.